This TCR beta chain was obtained from a study of beta chain features in type 1 diabetes (dated by TCRdb to the late 2010s). In terms of the full investigation: Mean age, gender distribution, total cell number and subset yield were not different between patients and healthy donors. Across all samples, approximately 98,000,000 sorted cells were examined, and cell number per subset correlated strongly with RNA yield. The study compared TCRB repertoires of sorted circulating CD4+ T cell subsets between recently diagnosed type 1 diabetes patients and matched healthy donors. Regulatory and stem cell-like memory subsets were isolated from only 8 patients and about eight healthy donors, whereas naive and central memory subsets came from all 30 or so donors. Overall study results and their limits: Because small numbers of individuals were included in the HLA sub-analyses, any influence of HLA type on TCRB rearrangement was left unresolved. Sequencing cDNA rather than genomic DNA could over-represent highly expressing activated cells, although activation and CD3 levels did not differ between groups. PCR might favor shorter templates, but patient and control samples were amplified and corrected together, so any skew would affect both groups equally. At VDJ recombination sites, patients with type 1 diabetes made fewer insertions and deleted more nucleotides, a pattern implying thymic rearrangement abnormalities. In all four CD4+ subsets, TCRB CDR3 length was moderately but significantly shorter in type 1 diabetes patients. Naive, central memory and regulatory TCRB repertoires appeared more similar among patients than among healthy donors.

Measured from the cysteine to the phenylalanine, the CDR3 is 14 residues long. Only the CDR3 portion is preserved as DNA: 42 bases, with reading frame beginning at the first base. Here V drops 4 bases and J drops 6 bases, and the junction holds 8 bases not matched to any gene. The germline V gene yields SGHDT for CDR1 and YYEEEE for CDR2. From each donor, a single peripheral blood sample of about 110 mL on average was drawn into heparinised tubes. A BD FACSAria II was used to sort naive, central memory, regulatory and stem cell-like memory CD4+ T cells with a panel that included CD45RO, CCR7, CD25, CD127, CD95 and CD27. Purity was above 95% for every sorted population. Right away, PBMCs were isolated by Lymphoprep density gradient centrifugation and were stained directly, with no culture step. To minimize batch effects, samples were stained and sorted in pairs, one healthy donor with one patient per experiment.

The entire amount of isolated RNA was reverse transcribed using the High Capacity cDNA Reverse Transcription Kit, so the sequenced TCRB transcripts were expressed ones. Naive, central memory and regulatory T cell samples underwent deep immunoSEQ sequencing, averaging about 3.57 million total reads per sample. Sorted cells were lysed in RLT buffer, and RNA was extracted using DNase-treated RNeasy Micro or Mini kits according to cell number. To prevent cross-contamination, every cell subset was processed on its own, while patient and healthy donor samples were processed together. The immunoSEQ multiplex PCR was used to amplify TCRB sequences from cDNA, yielding 87-bp fragments that span the CDR3 region. Sequencing of the amplicons was done on the Illumina HiSeq platform. The paper's data handling went like this. PCR bias was corrected computationally using synthetic template baselines, and reads within Hamming distance 2 were collapsed, with unmergeable singletons discarded. Reads were aligned against IMGT to assign V, D and J genes, CDR3 length and insertions or deletions at six rearrangement sites. Within each subset, clonotype counts were normalized to sorted cell number, and only after that were true diversity and Gini coefficients computed with the tcR R package. The overlap coefficient, calculated on TCRB nucleotide sequences, was used to quantify repertoire sharing. Out-of-frame TCRB sequences from naive cells were analyzed as a proxy for the pre-selection repertoire. The source is immuneACCESS, and TCRdb retained only in-frame sequences with V and J called. Part of the clones is not carried over; for the studies checked, unresolved V genes explain less than half of this, and the remainder is unexplained. Clone size and the V and J calls come from that table; the DNA yielded D and trimming. The sample yields about 350,000 clones; around 20% were counted once. Approximately 0.043% of the sample rests with the top ten.

A remark on this clone: Its antigen remains unidentified. No base quality information exists; no much larger clone differs at one position.

The receptor chain draws on TRBV5-6 and TRBJ1-2; 8 middle bases align to TRBD1. This clonotype was obtained from a woman aged 18-29 years in good health. The sample taken for sequencing was naive CD4+ T cells from blood. What this sample's cell subset or site label stands for: true naive CD4+ T cells. The DNA is TGTGCCAGCAGCCCCGACAGGGGCTCTGATGGCTACACCTTC. Its protein reads: CASSPDRGSDGYTF.